This T cell receptor (beta chain) was captured by sequencing in a study of cytomegalovirus exposure and HLA in healthy donors. This clone was seen once. Use of 60 Vbeta and 13 Jbeta primers characterized the PCR. Assay: immunoSEQ multiplex PCR; the TCRdb copy retains only in-frame clones and omits some. The table lists about 130,000 clones, roughly 80% of them singletons, with under 4.5% in the top ten. CDR1 SGHTA and CDR2 FQGNSA come from the germline V gene. This CDR3 comprises 15 residues. Losses at the gene ends were 1 base for V and 4 bases for J; bases not matched to a gene: 4. Sequencing used PBMCs. The V call is TRBV7-2, the J call TRBJ2-3; 8 nucleotides line up with TRBD2. The TCR was taken from a young man in good health and CMV-seropositive. DNA for the CDR3: TGTGCCAGCAGCTTAGGGACTAGCATCCCAGATACGCAGTATTTT. Translated: CASSLGTSIPDTQYF.